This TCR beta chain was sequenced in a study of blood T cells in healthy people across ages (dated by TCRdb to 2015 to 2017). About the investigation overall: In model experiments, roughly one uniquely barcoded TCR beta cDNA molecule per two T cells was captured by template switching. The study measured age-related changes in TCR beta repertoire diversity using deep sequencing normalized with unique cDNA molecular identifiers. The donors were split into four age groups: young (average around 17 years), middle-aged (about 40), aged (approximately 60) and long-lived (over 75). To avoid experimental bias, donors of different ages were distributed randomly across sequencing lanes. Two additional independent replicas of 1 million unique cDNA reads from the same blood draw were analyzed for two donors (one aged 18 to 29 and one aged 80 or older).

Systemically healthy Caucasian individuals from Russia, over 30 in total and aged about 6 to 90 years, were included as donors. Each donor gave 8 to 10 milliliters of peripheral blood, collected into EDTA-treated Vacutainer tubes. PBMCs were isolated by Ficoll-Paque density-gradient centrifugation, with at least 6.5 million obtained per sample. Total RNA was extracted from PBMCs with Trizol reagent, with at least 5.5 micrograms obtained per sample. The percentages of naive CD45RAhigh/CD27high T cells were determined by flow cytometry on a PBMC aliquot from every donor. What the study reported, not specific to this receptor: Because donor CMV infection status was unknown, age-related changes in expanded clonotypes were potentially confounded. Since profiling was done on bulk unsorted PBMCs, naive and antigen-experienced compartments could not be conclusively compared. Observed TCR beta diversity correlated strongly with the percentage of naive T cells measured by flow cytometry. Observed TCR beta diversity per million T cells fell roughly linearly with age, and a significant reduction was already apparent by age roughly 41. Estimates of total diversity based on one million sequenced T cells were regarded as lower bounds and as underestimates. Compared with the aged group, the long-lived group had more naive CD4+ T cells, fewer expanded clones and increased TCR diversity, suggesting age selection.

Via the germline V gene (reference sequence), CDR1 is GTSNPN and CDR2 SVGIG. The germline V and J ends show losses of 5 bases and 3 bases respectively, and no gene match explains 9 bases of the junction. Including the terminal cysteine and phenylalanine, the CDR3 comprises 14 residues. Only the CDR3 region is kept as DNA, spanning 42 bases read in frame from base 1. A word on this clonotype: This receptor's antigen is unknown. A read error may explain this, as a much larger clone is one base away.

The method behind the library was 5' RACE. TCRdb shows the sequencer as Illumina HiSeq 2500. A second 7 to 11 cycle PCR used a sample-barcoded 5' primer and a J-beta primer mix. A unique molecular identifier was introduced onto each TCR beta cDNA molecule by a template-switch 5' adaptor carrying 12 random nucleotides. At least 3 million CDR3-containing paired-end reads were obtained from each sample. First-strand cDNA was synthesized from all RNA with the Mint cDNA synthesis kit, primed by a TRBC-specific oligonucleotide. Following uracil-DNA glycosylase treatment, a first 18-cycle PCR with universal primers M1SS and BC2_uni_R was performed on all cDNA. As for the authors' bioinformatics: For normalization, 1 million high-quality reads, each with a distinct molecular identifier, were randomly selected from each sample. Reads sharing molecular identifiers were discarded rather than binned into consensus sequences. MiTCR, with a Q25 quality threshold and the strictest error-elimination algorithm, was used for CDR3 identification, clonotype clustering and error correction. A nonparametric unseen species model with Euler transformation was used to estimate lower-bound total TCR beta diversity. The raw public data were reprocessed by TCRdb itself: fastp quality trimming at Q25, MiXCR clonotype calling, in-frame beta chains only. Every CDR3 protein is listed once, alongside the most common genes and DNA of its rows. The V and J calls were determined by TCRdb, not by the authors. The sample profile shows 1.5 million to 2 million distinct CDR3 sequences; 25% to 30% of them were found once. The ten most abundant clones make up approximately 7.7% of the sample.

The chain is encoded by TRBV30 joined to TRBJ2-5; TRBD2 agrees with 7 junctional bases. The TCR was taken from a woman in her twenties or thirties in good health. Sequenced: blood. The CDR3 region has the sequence CAWGYGRGEETQYF. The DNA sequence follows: TGTGCCTGGGGCTATGGACGGGGGGAAGAGACCCAGTACTTC.